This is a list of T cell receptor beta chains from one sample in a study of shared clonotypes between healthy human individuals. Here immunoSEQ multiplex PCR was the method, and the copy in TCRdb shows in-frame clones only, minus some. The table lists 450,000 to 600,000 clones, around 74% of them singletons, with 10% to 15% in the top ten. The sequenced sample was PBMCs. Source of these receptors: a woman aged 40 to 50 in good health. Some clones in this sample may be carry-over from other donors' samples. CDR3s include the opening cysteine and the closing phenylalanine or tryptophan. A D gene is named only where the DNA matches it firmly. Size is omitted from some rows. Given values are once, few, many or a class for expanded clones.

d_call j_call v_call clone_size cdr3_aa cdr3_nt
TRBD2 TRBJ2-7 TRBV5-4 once CASSLGGRARYEQYF TGTGCCAGCAGCTTGGGCGGGAGGGCCCGCTACGAGCAGTACTTC
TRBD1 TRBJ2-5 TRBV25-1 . CASKVGGSETQYF TGTGCCAGCAAGGTAGGGGGCTCGGAGACCCAGTACTTC
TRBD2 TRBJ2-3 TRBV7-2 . CASRGSGSQRTDTQYF TGTGCCAGCAGAGGTAGCGGGAGTCAGCGCACAGATACGCAGTATTTT
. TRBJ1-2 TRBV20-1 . CSATTDYGYTF TGCAGTGCAACGACAGACTATGGCTACACCTTC
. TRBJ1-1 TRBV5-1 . CASSRTAVYAEAFF TGCGCCAGCAGCCGGACGGCTGTCTACGCTGAAGCTTTCTTT
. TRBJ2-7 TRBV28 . CASSLQGPYAYEQYF TGTGCCAGCAGTTTGCAGGGGCCCTACGCCTACGAGCAGTACTTC
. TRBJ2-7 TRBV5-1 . CASSLDGPYEQYF TGCGCCAGCAGCTTGGACGGACCCTACGAGCAGTACTTC
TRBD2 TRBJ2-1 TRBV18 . CASSPGTSGSYNEQFF TGTGCCAGCTCACCGGGGACTAGCGGCTCCTACAATGAGCAGTTCTTC
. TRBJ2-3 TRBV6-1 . CASMKILWTDTQYF TGTGCCAGCATGAAGATACTCTGGACAGATACGCAGTATTTT
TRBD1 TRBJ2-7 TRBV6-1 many CASSRTGGQTYEQYF TGTGCCAGCAGTCGGACAGGGGGCCAGACCTACGAGCAGTACTTC
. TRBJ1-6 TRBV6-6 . CAGTPSPSSPLHF TGTGCCGGCACACCTTCCCCTTCTTCACCCCTCCACTTT
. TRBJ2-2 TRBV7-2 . CASSTGIGELFF TGTGCCAGCAGCACAGGGATCGGGGAGCTGTTTTTT
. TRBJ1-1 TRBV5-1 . CASSKDTDTEAFF TGCGCCAGCAGCAAGGACACGGACACTGAAGCTTTCTTT
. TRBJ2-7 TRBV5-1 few CASSPPGQLAEQYF TGCGCCAGCAGCCCCCCGGGGCAGCTGGCCGAGCAGTACTTC
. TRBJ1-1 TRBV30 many CAWRGAAAEAFF TGTGCCTGGAGGGGGGCGGCAGCTGAAGCTTTCTTT
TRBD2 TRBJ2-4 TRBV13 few CASSSTSGGGIQYF TGTGCCAGCAGCTCCACTAGCGGCGGAGGCATTCAGTACTTC
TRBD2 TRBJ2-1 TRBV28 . CASSPPFTGTRGRNEQFF TGTGCCAGCAGTCCCCCGTTTACGGGGACTAGGGGTCGGAATGAGCAGTTCTTC
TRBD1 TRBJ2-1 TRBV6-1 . CASARDRGSNEQFF TGTGCCAGCGCCCGGGACAGGGGTTCAAATGAGCAGTTCTTC
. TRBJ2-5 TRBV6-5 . CASETSLGIKTQYF TGTGCCAGCGAGACCTCGCTGGGGATAAAGACCCAGTACTTC
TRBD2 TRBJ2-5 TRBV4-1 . CASSPASSGSGPYF TGCGCCAGCAGCCCTGCCTCTAGCGGGAGCGGTCCTTACTTC
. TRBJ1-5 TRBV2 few CASSEGTGNQPQHF TGTGCCAGCAGTGAAGGAACCGGGAATCAGCCCCAGCATTTT
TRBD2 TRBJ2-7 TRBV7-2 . CASSPTSGNYEQYF TGTGCCAGCAGCCCGACTAGCGGGAACTACGAGCAGTACTTC
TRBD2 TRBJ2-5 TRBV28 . CASSRRAGGGETQYF TGTGCCAGCAGCCGCAGGGCGGGAGGAGGTGAGACCCAGTACTTC
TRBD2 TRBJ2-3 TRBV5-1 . CASSSTSRPTDTQYF TGCGCCAGCAGCTCGACTAGCAGACCCACAGATACGCAGTATTTT
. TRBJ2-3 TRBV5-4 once CASSLGGSQGTDTQYF TGTGCCAGCAGCTTGGGAGGGAGCCAGGGCACAGATACGCAGTATTTT
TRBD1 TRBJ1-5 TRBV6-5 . CASSFSTGGQPQHF TGTGCCAGCAGTTTCTCGACAGGGGGACAGCCCCAGCATTTT
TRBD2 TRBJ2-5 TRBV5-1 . CASAPILAGGGETQYF TGCGCCAGCGCCCCTATACTAGCGGGAGGTGGGGAGACCCAGTACTTC
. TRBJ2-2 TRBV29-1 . CSVAAFFGTGELFF TGCAGCGTTGCCGCCTTCTTCGGCACCGGGGAGCTGTTTTTT
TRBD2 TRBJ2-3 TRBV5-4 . CASSPGLAGGTDTQYF TGTGCCAGCAGCCCCGGACTAGCGGGAGGCACAGATACGCAGTATTTT
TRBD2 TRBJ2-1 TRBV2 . CASSSQLAVSYNEQFF TGTGCCAGCAGCTCCCAACTAGCGGTGTCCTACAATGAGCAGTTCTTC
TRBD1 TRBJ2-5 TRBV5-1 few CASSLAGQGETQYF TGCGCCAGCAGCTTGGCGGGACAGGGGGAGACCCAGTACTTC
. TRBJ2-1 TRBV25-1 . CASREDPLDEQFF TGTGCCAGCAGGGAGGACCCACTTGATGAGCAGTTCTTC
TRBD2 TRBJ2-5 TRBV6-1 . CASSEARWASGRGGGETQYF TGTGCCAGCAGTGAAGCACGGTGGGCTAGCGGGAGGGGTGGAGGAGAGACCCAGTACTTC
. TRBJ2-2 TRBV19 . CASSRRWGGGAPNTGELFF TGTGCCAGTAGTCGCCGTTGGGGTGGTGGGGCTCCGAACACCGGGGAGCTGTTTTTT
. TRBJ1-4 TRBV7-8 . CASSLEPRGALGEKLFF TGTGCCAGCAGCTTAGAACCTCGGGGAGCACTGGGTGAAAAACTGTTTTTT
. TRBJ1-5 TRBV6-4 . CASSDGRDQPQHF TGTGCCAGCAGTGACGGGAGGGATCAGCCCCAGCATTTT
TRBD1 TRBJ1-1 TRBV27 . CASTPYPQGVPMNTEAFF TGTGCCAGCACTCCTTACCCACAGGGGGTACCCATGAACACTGAAGCTTTCTTT
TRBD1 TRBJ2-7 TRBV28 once CASSDLAGTGGREQYF TGTGCCAGCAGCGACCTGGCCGGGACAGGGGGCAGAGAGCAGTACTTC
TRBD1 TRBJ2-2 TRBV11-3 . CASSPRQGHTGELFF TGTGCCAGCAGCCCGCGACAGGGTCACACCGGGGAGCTGTTTTTT
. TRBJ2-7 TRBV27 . CASSLSRQTYEQYF TGTGCCAGCAGTTTATCGAGACAGACCTACGAGCAGTACTTC
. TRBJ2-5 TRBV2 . CAGSWMRETQYF TGTGCCGGTTCGTGGATGAGGGAGACCCAGTACTTC
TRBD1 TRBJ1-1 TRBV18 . CASSLGFNRGLAEAFF TGTGCCAGCTCACTGGGATTTAACAGGGGTCTGGCTGAAGCTTTCTTT
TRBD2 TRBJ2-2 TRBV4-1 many CASSQVNSGRARTGELFF TGCGCCAGCAGCCAAGTGAATAGCGGGAGGGCTAGGACCGGGGAGCTGTTTTTT
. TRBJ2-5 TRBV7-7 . CASSLNRGREETQYF TGTGCCAGCAGCTTAAATAGGGGACGAGAAGAGACCCAGTACTTC
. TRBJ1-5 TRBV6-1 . CASSGGSNQPQHF TGTGCCAGCAGCGGCGGTAGCAATCAGCCCCAGCATTTT
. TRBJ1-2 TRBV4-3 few CASSPSEGYYGYTF TGCGCCAGCAGCCCTTCGGAGGGGTACTATGGCTACACCTTC
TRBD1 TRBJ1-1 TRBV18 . CASSRRDRGFGNTEAFF TGTGCCAGCTCAAGACGGGACAGGGGATTCGGGAACACTGAAGCTTTCTTT
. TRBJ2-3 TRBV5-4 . CASTNPRLGRGDTQYF TGTGCCAGCACCAACCCCCGACTGGGGAGAGGAGATACGCAGTATTTT
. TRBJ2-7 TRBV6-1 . CASSSVPSSYEQYF TGTGCCAGCAGCTCGGTCCCTAGCTCCTACGAGCAGTACTTC
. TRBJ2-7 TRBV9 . CASSVSGTADYEQYF TGTGCCAGCAGCGTGAGCGGGACAGCAGACTACGAGCAGTACTTC
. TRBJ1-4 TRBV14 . CASSPRRAEKLFF TGTGCCAGCAGCCCTCGTAGGGCTGAAAAACTGTTTTTT
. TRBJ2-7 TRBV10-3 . CAISRASYEQYF TGTGCCATCAGTCGGGCGTCCTACGAGCAGTACTTC
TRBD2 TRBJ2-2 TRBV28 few CASTLARGAGELFF TGTGCCAGTACACTAGCGCGAGGGGCCGGGGAGCTGTTTTTT
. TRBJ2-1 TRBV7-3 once CASSSPSSGHEQFF TGTGCCAGCAGCTCCCCCTCCTCGGGGCATGAGCAGTTCTTC
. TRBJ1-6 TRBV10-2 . CASSFGTRGSPLHF TGCGCCAGCAGTTTCGGAACTCGGGGGTCACCCCTCCACTTT
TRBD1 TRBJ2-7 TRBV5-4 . CASSPGTGLHEQYF TGTGCCAGCAGCCCCGGGACAGGGCTACACGAGCAGTACTTC